One sample yielded the 23 T cell receptor beta chains listed below, sequenced in a study of blood T cell repertoires in COVID-19. Measured with immunoSEQ multiplex PCR; TCRdb has only the in-frame clones, and not every one. This table holds about 270,000 clones, roughly 80% found once. Sequencing was performed on peripheral blood. The receptors derive from a woman aged 50 to 60 with active or convalescent COVID-19.

This chain links TRBV28 with TRBJ2-1; 14 bases match TRBD2. The CDR3 is 18 amino acids. The germline V gene has CDR1 MDHEN and CDR2 SYDVKM. V was pared by 5 bases and J by 7 bases, with 13 bases of the junction left unmatched. CDR3 DNA sequence: TGTGCCAGCAGTCCTTCTCCCGGGACTAGCGGGAGTGGGAATGAGCAGTTCTTC. It specifies CASSPSPGTSGSGNEQFF.

This CDR3 is CASSELGLGTEIYEQYF. The CDR3 DNA follows: TGTGCCAGCAGTGAATTAGGGCTTGGGACAGAGATCTACGAGCAGTACTTC. This chain joins TRBV2 and TRBJ2-7, with 7 nucleotides matching TRBD1. The germline V gene encodes CDR1 SNHLY and CDR2 FYNNEI. The CDR3 has 17 residues. Unmatched junction bases numbered 13, after V lost 2 bases and J lost 3 bases. Full variable domain (remainder filled in from reference TRBV2 and TRBJ2-7): EPEVTQTPSHQVTQMGQEVILRCVPISNHLYFYWYRQILGQKVEFLVSFYNNEISEKSEIFDDQFSVERPDGSNFTLKIRSTKLEDSAMYFCASSELGLGTEIYEQYFGPGTRLTVT.

The V call is TRBV5-4, the J call TRBJ2-3, with D possibly matching TRBD2 (7 bases). Germline assignment: CDR1 SGHNT and CDR2 YYREEE (reference sequence). Trimming took 3 bases from V and 3 from J, leaving 14 bases between them. CDR3 size: 15 residues. CDR3 protein: CASSSRGGRTDTQYF. The CDR3 DNA follows: TGTGCCAGCAGCTCGAGGGGGGGAAGGACAGATACGCAGTATTTT.

The chain employs TRBV5-4 and TRBJ2-7; maybe TRBD1 (6 bases). Germline V gene sequence: CDR1 SGHNT, CDR2 YYREEE (reference sequence). Trimming shortened V by 4 bases and J by 6 bases, and 17 bases separated the two germline ends. The CDR3 extends over 14 amino acids. CDR3 nucleotides: TGTGCCAGCAGCACCTCGGACAGAGTCTCCGAGCAGTACTTC. The encoded protein is CASSTSDRVSEQYF.

The gene calls are TRBV6-5 and TRBJ2-2; 8 nucleotides match TRBD2. This CDR3 comprises 15 residues. CDR1 MNHEY and CDR2 SVGAGI come from the germline V gene. Trimming removed 6 bases from V and 2 bases from J; junction bases left unmatched: 5. CDR3 bases: TGTGCCAGCAGCAGGACTAGCCCCAACACCGGGGAGCTGTTTTTT. Translated: CASSRTSPNTGELFF.

This chain uses TRBV7-8 with TRBJ2-3; 7 nucleotides line up with TRBD2. The junction had 15 bases not matched to a gene; V was cut back by 5 bases and J by 7 bases. The CDR3 runs to 16 residues. CDR1 is SGHVS, CDR2 FQNEAQ, per germline. The CDR3 DNA follows: TGTGCCAGCAGCCACAGCGGGAATGGCCAGGAAAATACGCAGTATTTT. Translation gives CASSHSGNGQENTQYF. Together with reference TRBV7-8 and TRBJ2-3, the CDR3 gives the full variable domain: GAGVSQSPRYKVAKRGQDVALRCDPISGHVSLFWYQQALGQGPEFLTYFQNEAQLDKSGLPSDRFFAERPEGSVSTLKIQRTQQEDSAVYLCASSHSGNGQENTQYFGPGTRLTVL.

This chain connects TRBV20-1 to TRBJ2-4; TRBD2 agrees at 10 bases. The junction had 2 bases not matched to a gene; V was cut back by 3 bases and J by 3 bases. This CDR3 spans 14 amino acids. CDR1 is DFQATT and CDR2 is SNEGSKA in the germline V gene (reference sequence). In DNA form, the CDR3 reads TGCAGTGCTAGTGGACTAGCGGACAAAAACATTCAGTACTTC. Its translation: CSASGLADKNIQYF.

The chain combines TRBV5-8 with TRBJ2-7; D is ambiguous. CDR3 length equals 13 residues. Trimming left V 3 bases short and J 2 bases short, with 9 bases between. CDR1 is SGHTS and CDR2 is YDEGEE in the germline V gene. The CDR3 loop is CASSYPPAYEQYF. For the CDR3, the DNA is TGTGCCAGCAGCTACCCGCCGGCCTACGAGCAGTACTTC. Using reference TRBV5-8 and TRBJ2-7 for the parts outside the CDR3, the full variable domain is EAGVTQSPTHLIKTRGQQATLRCSPISGHTSVYWYQQALGLGLQFLLWYDEGEERNRGNFPPRFSGRQFPNYSSELNVNALELEDSALYLCASSYPPAYEQYFGPGTRLTVT.

This clone was recorded only once. V and J are TRBV5-4 and TRBJ1-2; TRBD1 aligns across 7 bases. CDR3 length: 14 residues. The V gene end was trimmed by 4 bases and the J gene end by 4 bases; junction bases not matched to a gene: 7. Germline CDR1 is SGHNT and CDR2 is YYREEE (reference sequence). The CDR3, as DNA: TGTGCCAGCAGCCTGGACAGGACGAGCTATGGCTACACCTTC. The encoded protein is CASSLDRTSYGYTF.

In its sample, this clone was seen a few times. This chain connects TRBV19 to TRBJ1-5, with D maybe TRBD1 (5 bases). The germline V gene encodes CDR1 LNHDA and CDR2 SQIVND (reference sequence). The ends were cut back, 7 bases at V and 2 bases at J, with 18 bases in the middle. This CDR3 is 16 amino acids long. The CDR3 reads CASISRVIGGNQPQHF. The CDR3 DNA sequence: TGTGCCAGTATTTCCAGGGTGATAGGGGGCAATCAGCCCCAGCATTTT.

This chain connects TRBV15 to TRBJ2-7, with TRBD1 identical over 8 bases. With V trimmed by 1 base and J by 5 bases, 7 bases remained unmatched. Germline-derived CDR1 and CDR2 are LNHNV and YYDKDF (reference sequence). The CDR3 contains 15 residues. CDR3 sequence (DNA): TGTGCCACCAGCAGAGTGCAGGGGGCTACCAACGAGCAGTACTTC. This sequence encodes CATSRVQGATNEQYF.

This chain uses TRBV18 with TRBJ1-6, with D hard to call. Germline V CDR1 and CDR2: KGHSH, LQKENI. CDR3 size: 17 residues. Trimming left V 3 bases short and J 7 bases short, with 19 bases between. As DNA, the CDR3 is TGTGCCAGCTCACCGGGTCGGGGTCACGACGCGAATTCACCCCTCCACTTT. Translation: CASSPGRGHDANSPLHF.

V gene TRBV6-5 combines with J gene TRBJ1-1, with 7 bases matching TRBD1. From germline, CDR1 is MNHEY and CDR2 SVGAGI. The V and J ends lost 6 bases and 2 bases, in that order; junction bases with no gene match: 9. The CDR3 loop spans 15 amino acids. The DNA for the CDR3 is TGTGCCAGCAGCGACAGGGACGATAGAAACACTGAAGCTTTCTTT. Protein product: CASSDRDDRNTEAFF.

The rearrangement links TRBV7-6 to TRBJ2-1; 12 nucleotides match TRBD2. This CDR3 is built from 16 residues. Germline CDR1 is SGHVS and CDR2 is FNYEAQ. The trim removed 1 base at V and 9 bases at J, leaving 7 bases unmatched. The CDR3 nucleotides are TGTGCCAGCAGCTTAGATGGACTAGCGGGATGGCGTGAGCAGTTCTTC. Amino acids: CASSLDGLAGWREQFF.

In DNA form, the CDR3 reads TGTGCCAGCCTACAGGGGACCTACGAGCAGTACTTC. This codes for CASLQGTYEQYF. The rearrangement joins TRBV2 to TRBJ2-7; TRBD1 matches 7 bases. After removal of 8 bases from V and 2 bases from J, the junction contained 3 bases not matched to a gene. Germline CDR1 and CDR2: SNHLY and FYNNEI. This CDR3 comprises 12 residues.

CDR3 residues: CASSYLRTGGQTQYF. DNA of the CDR3: TGTGCCAGCAGCTATCTTAGGACAGGGGGACAGACCCAGTACTTC. This chain joins TRBV11-2 and TRBJ2-5; 10 bases agree with TRBD1. Trimming at V came to 4 bases and at J to 6 bases, leaving 8 bases not matched to a gene. Germline V gene lookup returns CDR1 SGHAT and CDR2 FQNNGV. The CDR3 contains 15 residues.

The genes are TRBV28 and TRBJ1-2; D is unresolved. The CDR3 is 15 residues long. Germline CDR1 is MDHEN and CDR2 is SYDVKM. With 5 bases removed from V and 3 bases from J, the gap between germline ends came to 16 bases. CDR3 nucleotides: TGTGCCAGCAGTCAGCCGACCGAGGAGCACTATGGCTACACCTTC. It translates to CASSQPTEEHYGYTF.

This clone has just one count. The J gene is TRBJ2-6, the V gene TRBV28; TRBD1 might be the D (7 bases). V was pared by 10 bases and J by 2 bases, with 18 bases between. Germline V gene data show CDR1 as MDHEN and CDR2 as SYDVKM. There are 16 residues in the CDR3. This CDR3 reads CATTAGGLPGANVLTF. CDR3 DNA sequence: TGTGCCACCACGGCAGGGGGACTCCCTGGGGCCAACGTCCTGACTTTC.

This rearrangement joins TRBV7-2 to TRBJ1-2, with 11 bases fitting TRBD1. The CDR3 contains 15 residues. CDR1 is SGHTA and CDR2 is FQGNSA in the germline V gene. V shed 2 bases and J 3 bases; nucleotides not matched to a gene: 2. The CDR3: CASSLPDRGHYGYTF. In DNA form, the CDR3 reads TGTGCCAGCAGCTTACCGGACAGGGGGCACTATGGCTACACCTTC.

The V gene is TRBV27, the J gene TRBJ1-2; D ambiguous. This CDR3 comprises 14 residues. Trimming removed 10 bases from V and 2 bases from J, with 17 bases in between. The germline gives CDR1 MNHEY, CDR2 SMNVEV (reference sequence). CDR3 in amino acids: CATYRRGKNYGYTF. The CDR3 coding sequence is TGTGCCACCTACCGACGGGGAAAAAACTATGGCTACACCTTC.

The rearrangement links TRBV20-1 to TRBJ2-1; possibly TRBD2 for D (6 bases). The germline V gene encodes CDR1 DFQATT and CDR2 SNEGSKA (reference sequence). The V end was cut by 3 bases, the J end by 6 bases, with 15 bases between. This CDR3 contains 14 residues. CDR3 protein: CSASGDWGGNEQFF. The CDR3 DNA is TGCAGTGCTAGTGGGGACTGGGGTGGCAATGAGCAGTTCTTC.

This clone was found once. Other nucleotide sequences in the sample specify the same CDR3. The V and J genes are TRBV18 and TRBJ1-1, with D possibly being TRBD1 (5 bases). Looked up from germline, CDR1 is KGHSH and CDR2 is LQKENI. The CDR3 sequence is 15 residues long. Trimming left V 3 bases short and J 0 bases short, with 11 bases between. Written as DNA, the CDR3 is TGTGCCAGCTCACCCCTCGGGGGGATGAACACTGAAGCTTTCTTT. It specifies CASSPLGGMNTEAFF.

The V and J genes are TRBV30 and TRBJ1-2; no clear D gene. Germline CDR1 is GTSNPN and CDR2 is SVGIG (reference sequence). This CDR3 is 13 amino acids long. Trimming removed 0 bases from V and 8 bases from J, with 13 bases in between. In DNA form, the CDR3 reads TGTGCCTGGAGTGTAACCCAGATGAGGGGCTACACCTTC. It is translated as CAWSVTQMRGYTF.